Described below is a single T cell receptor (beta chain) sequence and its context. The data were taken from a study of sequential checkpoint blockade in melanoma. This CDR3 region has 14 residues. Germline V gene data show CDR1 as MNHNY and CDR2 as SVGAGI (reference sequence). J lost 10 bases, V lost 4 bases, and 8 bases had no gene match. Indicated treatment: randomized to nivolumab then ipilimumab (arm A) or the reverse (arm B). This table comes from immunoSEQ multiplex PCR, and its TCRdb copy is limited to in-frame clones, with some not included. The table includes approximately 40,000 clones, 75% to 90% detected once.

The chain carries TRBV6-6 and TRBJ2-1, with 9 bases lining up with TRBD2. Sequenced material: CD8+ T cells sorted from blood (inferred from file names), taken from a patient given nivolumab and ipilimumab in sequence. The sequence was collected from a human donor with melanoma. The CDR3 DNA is TGTGCCAGCAGTTGGATTAGCGGGAGCGGGGAGCAGTTCTTC. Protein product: CASSWISGSGEQFF.